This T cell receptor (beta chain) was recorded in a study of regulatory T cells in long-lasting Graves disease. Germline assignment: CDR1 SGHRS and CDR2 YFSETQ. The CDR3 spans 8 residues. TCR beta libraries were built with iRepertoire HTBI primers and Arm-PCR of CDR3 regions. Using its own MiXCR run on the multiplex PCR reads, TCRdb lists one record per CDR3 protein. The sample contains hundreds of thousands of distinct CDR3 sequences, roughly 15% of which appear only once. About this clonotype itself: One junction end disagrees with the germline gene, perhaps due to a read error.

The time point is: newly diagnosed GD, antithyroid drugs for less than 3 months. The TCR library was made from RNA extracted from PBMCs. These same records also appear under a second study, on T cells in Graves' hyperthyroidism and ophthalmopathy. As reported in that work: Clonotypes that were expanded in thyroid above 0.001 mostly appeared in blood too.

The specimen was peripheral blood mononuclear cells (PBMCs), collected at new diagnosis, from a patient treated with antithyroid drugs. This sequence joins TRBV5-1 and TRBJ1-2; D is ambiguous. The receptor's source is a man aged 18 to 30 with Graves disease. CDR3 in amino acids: CASVRLDF. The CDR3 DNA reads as TGCGCCTCAGTGCGGTTAGACTTC.